What follows is one TCR beta chain and its context. This specimen belongs to a study of T cells in Graves' hyperthyroidism and ophthalmopathy. Inclusion characteristics of ophthalmopathy patients comprised a Clinical Activity Score of at least 3, a NOSPECS grade of at least 4, and duration under 3 months. On the basis of clinical symptoms, serum thyroxine and TRAb, thyroid ultrasound and orbital computed tomography, diagnoses were made. The authors took PBMCs from about 9.5 ml fresh peripheral blood. Amplification yielded TCR beta CDR3 regions, with RNA transcripts as the source. The HTBI primer set was used in a first-round RT-PCR of the TCR CDR3. TCRdb redid the calling of the multiplex PCR reads with MiXCR, one entry per CDR3 protein. The table has approximately 570,000 distinct CDR3 sequences, approximately 20% seen once. The CDR3 extends over 13 amino acids. V was trimmed by 5 bases and J by 3 bases, leaving 10 bases between them. Per the germline V gene, CDR1 is SEHNR and CDR2 is FQNEAQ (reference sequence).

The J gene is TRBJ2-5, the V gene TRBV7-9; no firm D call. Specimen: blood. This receptor was taken from a man aged 35-49 years with Graves' ophthalmopathy. The CDR3: CASSVVYKETQYF. As DNA, the CDR3 is TGTGCCAGCAGCGTCGTCTATAAAGAGACCCAGTACTTC.